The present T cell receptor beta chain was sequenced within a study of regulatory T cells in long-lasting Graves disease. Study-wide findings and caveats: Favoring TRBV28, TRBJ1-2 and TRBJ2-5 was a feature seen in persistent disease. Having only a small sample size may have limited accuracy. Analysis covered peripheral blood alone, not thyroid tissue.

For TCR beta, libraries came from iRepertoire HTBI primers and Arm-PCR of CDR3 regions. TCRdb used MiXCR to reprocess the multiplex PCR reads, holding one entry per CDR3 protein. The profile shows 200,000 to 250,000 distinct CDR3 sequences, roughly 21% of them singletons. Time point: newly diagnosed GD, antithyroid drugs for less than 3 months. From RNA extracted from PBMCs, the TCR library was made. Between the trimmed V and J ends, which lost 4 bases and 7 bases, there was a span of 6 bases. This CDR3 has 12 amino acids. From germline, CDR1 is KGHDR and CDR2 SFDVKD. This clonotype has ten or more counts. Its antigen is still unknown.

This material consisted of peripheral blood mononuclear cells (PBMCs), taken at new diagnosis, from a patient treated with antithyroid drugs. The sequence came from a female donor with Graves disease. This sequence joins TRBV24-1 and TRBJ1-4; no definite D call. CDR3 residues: CATSDGSEKLFF. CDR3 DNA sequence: TGTGCCACCAGTGACGGTAGTGAAAAACTGTTTTTT.